The 21 T cell receptor beta chains below come from one sample, sequenced in a study of cytomegalovirus exposure and HLA in healthy donors. Primers included in the PCR were 60 Vbeta and 13 Jbeta primers. Measured with immunoSEQ multiplex PCR; TCRdb has only the in-frame clones, and not every one. The table has 30,000 to 40,000 clones, 60% to 75% seen once; the top ten hold under 8%. Sample: PBMCs. The receptors were sampled from a man aged 25-45 years in good health and CMV-seronegative.

The chain recombines TRBV6-5 with TRBJ1-2, with D possibly TRBD1 on 5 matching bases. Germline values: CDR1 MNHEY, CDR2 SVGAGI. V gave up 2 bases and J gave up 8 bases, with 18 bases separating them. The CDR3 totals 15 residues. The CDR3 sequence: CASSYQGARSKGYTF. In DNA, the CDR3 is TGTGCCAGCAGTTACCAAGGGGCCCGATCGAAAGGCTACACCTTC.

This clone turned up a few times. The CDR3 loop reads CASSLSGSQPQHF. The DNA for the CDR3 is TGTGCCAGCAGCTTATCAGGGTCGCAGCCCCAGCATTTT. This chain uses TRBV11-1 with TRBJ1-5; maybe TRBD1 (5 bases). Germline V gives CDR1 SGHAT, CDR2 FQDESV (reference sequence). The CDR3 totals 13 residues. Trimming took off 2 bases at V and 7 bases at J, with 9 bases between the two ends.

The rearrangement joins TRBV6-5 to TRBJ1-2; a weak D match, TRBD1 (6 bases). CDR3 size: 13 residues. Trimming left V 2 bases short and J 6 bases short, with 10 bases between. The germline gives CDR1 MNHEY, CDR2 SVGAGI. The CDR3 coding sequence is TGTGCCAGCAGTTACCGGCCAGGGGATGGCTACACCTTC. It translates to CASSYRPGDGYTF.

The chain employs TRBV5-4 and TRBJ1-5; 8 positions agree with TRBD1. CDR3 size: 17 residues. V was pared by 4 bases and J by 6 bases, with 15 bases of the junction left unmatched. The germline V gene has CDR1 SGHNT and CDR2 YYREEE (reference sequence). In nucleotides, the CDR3 is TGTGCCAGCAGCCTGACAGGAGATCTGCAGGGGGCTCAGCCCCAGCATTTT. It yields the protein CASSLTGDLQGAQPQHF.

The J gene is TRBJ1-4, the V gene TRBV5-3; D uncertain. TRBV5-3 is designated an ORF whose function remains uncertain. Between the trimmed V and J ends, which lost 3 bases and 3 bases, there was a span of 9 bases. The CDR3 loop spans 14 amino acids. The CDR3 sequence: CARSSDTPNEKLFF. CDR3 nucleotide sequence: TGTGCCAGAAGCTCCGACACGCCTAATGAAAAACTGTTTTTT.

The chain links TRBV4-2 to TRBJ1-6; a weak D match, TRBD1 (6 bases). The CDR3 has 16 amino acids. CDR1 is LGHNA, CDR2 YNFKEQ, per germline. The germline V and J ends were trimmed by 1 base and 14 bases, with 21 bases remaining between them. CDR3 sequence reads: CASSQGMDSRYRALHF. The CDR3, as DNA: TGTGCCAGCAGCCAAGGAATGGACAGCCGCTATAGGGCCCTCCACTTT.

This chain connects TRBV28 to TRBJ1-4; D possibly corresponds to TRBD1 (5 bases). Trimming removed 2 bases at V and 0 bases at J, with 7 bases between. The CDR3 covers 15 residues. Germline values: CDR1 MDHEN, CDR2 SYDVKM. CDR3 amino acids: CASSLTGTTNEKLFF. CDR3 nucleotide sequence: TGTGCCAGCAGTTTAACAGGAACAACTAATGAAAAACTGTTTTTT.

This clone was recorded a few times. Other DNA sequences within the sample encode an identical CDR3. The chain couples TRBV7-9 to TRBJ2-5; perhaps TRBD1 as D (5 bases). CDR3 size: 14 residues. The germline V gene has CDR1 SEHNR and CDR2 FQNEAQ (reference sequence). Trimming took 1 base from V and 5 from J, leaving 11 bases between them. The CDR3 sequence: CASSLGAGSETQYF. CDR3 DNA sequence: TGTGCCAGCAGCTTAGGGGCAGGGTCCGAGACCCAGTACTTC.

The rearrangement joins TRBV7-2 to TRBJ1-2; D not resolved. The CDR3 has 12 residues. The germline gives CDR1 SGHTA, CDR2 FQGNSA. Trimming took 3 bases from V and 6 from J, leaving 8 bases between them. The CDR3 DNA follows: TGTGCCAGCAGCTTCCGTGGCAATGGCTACACCTTC. Residues: CASSFRGNGYTF. The variable domain in full, with the rest retrieved from reference TRBV7-2 and TRBJ1-2, is GAGVSQSPSNKVTEKGKDVELRCDPISGHTALYWYRQSLGQGLEFLIYFQGNSAPDKSGLPSDRFSAERTGGSVSTLTIQRTQQEDSAVYLCASSFRGNGYTFGSGTRLTVV.

The CDR3, as DNA: TGTGCCAGCAGTTACTCGGAGCAAGGAAACTATGGCTACACCTTC. Its protein is CASSYSEQGNYGYTF. The gene calls are TRBV6-5 and TRBJ1-2; D unresolved. Germline V CDR1 and CDR2: MNHEY, SVGAGI. The CDR3 spans 15 residues. The V and J ends lost 0 bases and 2 bases respectively, with 10 bases between them.

This clone was counted a few times. The chain uses TRBV5-1 and TRBJ2-7; 9 bases line up with TRBD2. CDR1 is SGHRS and CDR2 is YFSETQ in the germline V gene. The CDR3 sequence is 14 residues long. J was trimmed by 2 bases and V by 5 bases; bases with no gene match: 5. CDR3 DNA: TGCGCCAGCAGTCCCGCTAGCGGGACCTACGAGCAGTACTTC. Its protein product is CASSPASGTYEQYF.

This chain uses TRBV6-5 with TRBJ2-1, with TRBD2 identical over 9 bases. V lost 9 bases, J lost 2 bases, and 5 bases stayed unmatched. The CDR3 length is 14 residues. Germline CDR1 and CDR2: MNHEY and SVGAGI. The chain's CDR3 is CASLKRGAYNEQFF. Here the CDR3 DNA reads TGTGCCAGTTTGAAGCGGGGGGCCTACAATGAGCAGTTCTTC.

The chain has TRBV4-2 and TRBJ2-1; a possible D gene is TRBD2 (5 bases). With 4 bases removed from V and 5 bases from J, the gap between germline ends came to 12 bases. The germline V gene encodes CDR1 LGHNA and CDR2 YNFKEQ. The CDR3 is made up of 14 amino acids. The CDR3 region is CASSRTPSNNEQFF. The CDR3, as DNA: TGTGCCAGCAGCCGAACTCCTAGCAACAATGAGCAGTTCTTC.

V usage is TRBV6-1 and J usage is TRBJ2-3, with 11 bases identical to TRBD1. The CDR3 spans 14 residues. The V segment lost 7 bases and the J segment 5 bases; nucleotides outside the gene matches: 5. Germline values: CDR1 MNHNS, CDR2 SASEGT. Here the CDR3 reads CASTDGTGGDTQYF. The CDR3 nucleotides are TGTGCCAGCACCGACGGGACAGGGGGAGATACGCAGTATTTT.

The chain carries TRBV19 and TRBJ2-6; TRBD1 is a possible D gene (6 bases). Germline CDR1 is LNHDA and CDR2 is SQIVND (reference sequence). Trimming removed 5 bases from V and 2 bases from J, with 7 bases in between. This CDR3 is 14 amino acids long. The CDR3 sequence: CASSDRPGANVLTF. In DNA, the CDR3 is TGTGCCAGTAGTGACAGGCCTGGGGCCAACGTCCTGACTTTC.

Comments on this clone: Relative to the germline gene, one junction end is altered; a read error may explain this. The J gene is TRBJ1-2, the V gene TRBV7-7; 10 bases fit TRBD1. This CDR3 contains 15 residues. Germline V gives CDR1 SSHAT, CDR2 FNYEAQ (reference sequence). CDR3 nucleotide sequence: TGTGCTAGCAGCCCAGGACAGGGGGAGGACTATGGCTACACCTTC. This gives the protein CASSPGQGEDYGYTF.

The V gene is TRBV5-1, the J gene TRBJ2-2; 7 nucleotides align to TRBD2. CDR3 size: 16 residues. The ends lost 2 bases at V and 5 bases at J; junction bases unmatched: 9. Germline CDR1 reads SGHRS; CDR2 reads YFSETQ. This chain's CDR3 is CASSLTGGRDTGELFF. CDR3 DNA sequence: TGCGCCAGCAGCTTAACCGGCGGGAGAGATACCGGGGAGCTGTTTTTT.

This clone has a handful of counts. CDR3 coding DNA: TGTGCCAGCAGCTTACTAGGGGAGGAAGATACGCAGTATTTT. It yields the protein CASSLLGEEDTQYF. V usage is TRBV7-6 and J usage is TRBJ2-3, with a possible D match to TRBD2 (6 bases). Germline loops: CDR1 SGHVS, CDR2 FNYEAQ. Between the trimmed V and J ends, which lost 2 bases and 5 bases, there was a span of 11 bases. This CDR3 region has 14 residues.

The rearrangement joins TRBV29-1 to TRBJ2-5, with 9 positions matching TRBD2. CDR1 and CDR2 (germline): SQVTM, ANQGSEA. The CDR3 sequence is 13 residues long. The V segment lost 7 bases and the J segment 5 bases; nucleotides outside the gene matches: 8. The CDR3 region is CSGVAGVGETQYF. Written as DNA, the CDR3 is TGCAGCGGAGTAGCGGGAGTAGGGGAGACCCAGTACTTC.

This clone was seen a single time. The chain recombines TRBV6-5 with TRBJ2-7; D might be TRBD1 (5 bases). Germline V gene sequence: CDR1 MNHEY, CDR2 SVGAGI. CDR3 length equals 16 residues. Trimming cost V 0 bases and J 4 bases, with 16 bases left between them. The chain's CDR3 is CASSYSDRQGGYEQYF. The CDR3 region has the DNA TGTGCCAGCAGTTACTCGGATAGGCAGGGTGGATACGAGCAGTACTTC.

This clone has more than one count but fewer than ten. This chain connects TRBV6-1 to TRBJ1-1, with TRBD1 as a possible D gene (5 bases). This CDR3 contains 14 residues. Per germline, CDR1 MNHNS and CDR2 SASEGT. Trimming shortened V by 2 bases and J by 2 bases, and 9 bases separated the two germline ends. In nucleotides, the CDR3 is TGTGCCAGCAGTGAACGGGGGGACAACACTGAAGCTTTCTTT. Translation gives CASSERGDNTEAFF.